The T cell receptor beta chain described here comes from a study of T cells after yellow fever vaccination. TCRdb recomputed calls from the 5' RACE reads with MiXCR, one row per CDR3 protein. Among 500,000 to 650,000 distinct CDR3 sequences listed, around a sixth were seen once. Concerning this clonotype: A read error may produce the germline difference seen at one junction end.

The source was PBMCs, collected less than 6 days after the first yellow fever vaccination. The receptor was isolated from a man aged 18 to 30 who received the YFV17D yellow fever vaccine.

The CDR3 region has the DNA TGTTCCATCAGTCTGGACAGAAAAGAGACCCAGTACTTC. Amino acid sequence: CSISLDRKETQYF. The chain links TRBV10-3 to TRBJ2-5, with D possibly being TRBD1 (6 bases). Germline CDR1 is ENHRY and CDR2 is SYGVKD. The CDR3 contains 13 residues.